The 10 T cell receptor beta chains given below trace back to one sample, sequenced in a study of cytomegalovirus exposure and HLA in healthy donors. In the PCR, 60 Vbeta and 13 Jbeta primers were used. Repertoires were generated with immunoSEQ multiplex PCR, while TCRdb's copy carries only in-frame clones and drops some. The table includes tens of thousands of clones, about four fifths detected once. The sequencing sample was made of PBMCs. All receptors derive from a woman between 25 and 40 years old in good health and CMV-seronegative.

The genes are TRBV14 and TRBJ1-2; no clear D. Germline CDR1 reads SGHDN; CDR2 reads FVKESK. The CDR3 is made up of 13 amino acids. Trimming pared 4 bases from V and 7 bases from J, leaving 13 bases between. The CDR3 protein is CASSLDFAGGYTF. The CDR3 nucleotides are TGTGCCAGCAGCCTCGACTTCGCGGGTGGCTACACCTTC.

This clone was seen a single time. The chain couples TRBV7-9 to TRBJ2-5; the D gene is possibly TRBD2 (5 bases). CDR3 length equals 15 residues. Trimming left V 3 bases short and J 1 base short, with 12 bases between. Germline CDR1 SEHNR, CDR2 FQNEAQ (reference sequence). The CDR3 protein is CASSLALGGQETQYF. CDR3 DNA sequence: TGTGCCAGCAGCTTGGCCCTCGGAGGCCAAGAGACCCAGTACTTC. Looking up the rest from reference TRBV7-9 and TRBJ2-5 gives the full variable domain: DTGVSQNPRHKITKRGQNVTFRCDPISEHNRLYWYRQTLGQGPEFLTYFQNEAQLEKSRLLSDRFSAERPKGSFSTLEIQRTEQGDSAMYLCASSLALGGQETQYFGPGTRLLVL.

The J gene is TRBJ2-7, the V gene TRBV7-9; no definite D call. CDR3 length: 13 amino acids. Trimming pared 3 bases from V and 2 bases from J, leaving 8 bases between. Germline CDR1 and CDR2: SEHNR and FQNEAQ (reference sequence). The CDR3 loop is CASSFGRPYEQYF. DNA of the CDR3: TGTGCCAGCAGCTTTGGCAGGCCCTACGAGCAGTACTTC.

The chain recombines TRBV5-4 with TRBJ2-7; 12 bases align to TRBD1. The CDR3 loop spans 15 amino acids. The germline V gene has CDR1 SGHNT and CDR2 YYREEE (reference sequence). V shed 6 bases, J shed 6 bases, and the junction held 10 bases outside the gene matches. CDR3 DNA sequence: TGTGCCAGCACTCGGCCGGGACAGGGGGCGGGCGAGCAGTACTTC. Translation gives CASTRPGQGAGEQYF.

The chain employs TRBV21-1 and TRBJ2-1; TRBD2, the table's D call, lacks a check against the DNA. TRBV21-1 is a pseudogene locus. The CDR3 contains 15 residues. The CDR3 nucleotides are TGTGCCAGCAGCACCCGGAGAAGGTCAGCCAATGAGCAGTTCTTC. It is translated as CASSTRRRSANEQFF.

This clone was counted only a few times. The chain couples TRBV6-4 to TRBJ2-2; 7 bases are a match to TRBD1. The germline gives CDR1 MRHNA, CDR2 SNTAGT. The CDR3 covers 14 residues. V lost 6 bases, J lost 3 bases, and 4 bases stayed unmatched. The CDR3 loop reads CASSRGSDTGELFF. CDR3 DNA: TGTGCCAGCAGCAGGGGGAGTGACACCGGGGAGCTGTTTTTT.

This clone occurred once. J is TRBJ2-7 and V is TRBV29-1; 7 bases align to TRBD1. In germline, CDR1 is SQVTM, CDR2 ANQGSEA. Trimming cost V 4 bases and J 6 bases; bases outside gene matches: 6. This CDR3 region has 12 residues. The CDR3 DNA reads TGCAGCGTTGCGACAGGGTCGAGCGAGCAGTACTTC. Amino acids: CSVATGSSEQYF.

This clone has just one count. The gene calls are TRBV25-1 and TRBJ2-3; D may be TRBD2 (6 bases). CDR3 length: 17 residues. V was shortened by 6 bases and J by 2 bases, with 21 bases between the two germline ends. The germline V gene has CDR1 MGHDK and CDR2 SYGVNS. The CDR3 region is CASRRSSGTPFTDTQYF. CDR3 in DNA: TGTGCCAGCAGAAGAAGTTCCGGGACTCCCTTCACAGATACGCAGTATTTT.

This rearrangement joins TRBV15 to TRBJ1-6, with a tentative D call TRBD1 (5 bases). The germline V gene encodes CDR1 LNHNV and CDR2 YYDKDF (reference sequence). The CDR3 is 16 amino acids. The V and J ends lost 0 bases and 5 bases respectively, with 11 bases between them. This CDR3 is CATSRDPGGNNSPLHF. CDR3 nucleotides: TGTGCCACCAGCAGAGATCCGGGGGGGAATAATTCACCCCTCCACTTT.

This clone was seen only a few times. Germline and junction disagree at one end, which may indicate a read error. The chain is built from TRBV11-2 and TRBJ2-1; the match to TRBD1 covers 9 bases. This CDR3 contains 13 residues. From germline, CDR1 is SGHAT and CDR2 FQNNGV. Here the CDR3 DNA reads TGTGCCAGCAGCTTTGGACGGGACAGGGAGCTGTTCTTC. This translates into CASSFGRDRELFF. The variable domain in full, with the rest retrieved from reference TRBV11-2 and TRBJ2-1, is EAGVAQSPRYKIIEKRQSVAFWCNPISGHATLYWYQQILGQGPKLLIQFQNNGVVDDSQLPKDRFSAERLKGVDSTLKIQPAKLEDSAVYLCASSFGRDRELFFGPGTRLTVL.